The 30 T cell receptor beta chains below were found in one sample sequenced in a study of cytomegalovirus exposure and HLA in healthy donors (TCRdb year 2017). Library preparation used the immunoSEQ multiplex PCR assay. In its TCRdb copy, this immuneACCESS table keeps in-frame sequences only and misses some clones. Where compared with another copy, unresolved V genes explain less than half of these, and the others have no known cause. The sample table holds 65,000 to 95,000 clones, of which over 85% were seen once. Of the sample, approximately 4% falls within the top ten clones. The sequenced material came from PBMCs. The receptors were gathered from a young woman in good health and CMV-seronegative.

V gene TRBV9 combines with J gene TRBJ1-2, with no clear D. The CDR3 is 12 residues long. Trimming stripped 7 bases from V and 0 bases from J, with 7 bases between. CDR1 SGDLS and CDR2 YYNGEE come from the germline V gene. CDR3 loop: CASLSPNYGYTF. DNA for the CDR3: TGTGCCAGCCTGAGTCCTAACTATGGCTACACCTTC.

This chain uses TRBV5-1 with TRBJ1-3; 7 positions agree with TRBD1. This CDR3 region has 16 residues. The ends lost 8 bases at V and 0 bases at J; junction bases unmatched: 11. The germline gives CDR1 SGHRS, CDR2 YFSETQ. The CDR3: CASTEQGLVSGNTIYF. The CDR3 DNA reads TGCGCCAGTACCGAACAGGGGCTAGTCTCTGGAAACACCATATATTTT.

This clone was recorded once. The V call is TRBV6-6, the J call TRBJ2-1; 7 bases agree with TRBD1. The CDR3 sequence is 13 residues long. With V trimmed by 8 bases and J by 4 bases, 5 bases remained unmatched. The V gene's germline CDR1 is MNHNY and CDR2 SVGAGI (reference sequence). The CDR3 spells CASGTVLYNEQFF. The CDR3 DNA sequence: TGTGCCAGCGGGACAGTCCTATACAATGAGCAGTTCTTC.

The gene calls are TRBV7-2 and TRBJ1-1; D is perhaps TRBD1 (5 bases). The CDR3 sequence is 13 residues long. The germline gives CDR1 SGHTA, CDR2 FQGNSA. Deletions cut 4 bases from V and 8 bases from J, with 14 bases between. CDR3 sequence reads: CASSWIRGGEAFF. The CDR3 bases are TGTGCCAGCAGCTGGATACGGGGGGGGGAAGCTTTCTTT.

The rearrangement joins TRBV28 to TRBJ1-2, with unresolved D. CDR3 length: 12 residues. Germline loops: CDR1 MDHEN, CDR2 SYDVKM. Trimming stripped 10 bases from V and 8 bases from J, with 17 bases between. The CDR3 reads CATKRELSGYTF. CDR3 nucleotides: TGTGCCACCAAGAGGGAATTGTCGGGCTACACCTTC.

The gene calls are TRBV19 and TRBJ1-2, with no clear D. Germline CDR1 reads LNHDA; CDR2 reads SQIVND (reference sequence). The germline V and J ends were trimmed by 5 bases and 3 bases, with 16 bases remaining between them. There are 15 residues in the CDR3. The CDR3 protein is CASSLWAQAHYGYTF. In nucleotides, the CDR3 is TGTGCCAGTAGTCTCTGGGCCCAGGCGCACTATGGCTACACCTTC.

CDR3 in amino acids: CASSWSTGEGNTIYF. The CDR3 DNA reads TGTGCCAGCAGCTGGAGTACAGGGGAGGGAAACACCATATATTTT. This chain links TRBV5-8 with TRBJ1-3; 7 bases match TRBD1. The CDR3 covers 15 residues. J lost 4 bases, V lost 3 bases, and 7 bases had no gene match. Germline V gene data show CDR1 as SGHTS and CDR2 as YDEGEE.

The chain has TRBV21-1 and TRBJ2-1; the table names TRBD2, a call not compared with the DNA. TRBV21-1 is a documented pseudogene. The CDR3 is 18 residues long. The CDR3 DNA sequence: TGTGCCAGCAGCAACCTGCGGCACGGGAGCGGTCGATACAATGAGCAGTTCTTC. It encodes CASSNLRHGSGRYNEQFF.

This chain uses TRBV9 with TRBJ2-6; 8 positions agree with TRBD1. CDR3 length equals 16 residues. J was trimmed by 0 bases and V by 7 bases; bases with no gene match: 6. Germline CDR1 is SGDLS and CDR2 is YYNGEE. The chain's CDR3 is CASEDRADSGANVLTF. The CDR3 DNA reads TGTGCCAGCGAGGACAGGGCAGACTCTGGGGCCAACGTCCTGACTTTC.

The V and J genes are TRBV28 and TRBJ1-2; 8 bases match TRBD1. Per the germline V gene, CDR1 is MDHEN and CDR2 is SYDVKM. V lost 3 bases to trimming and J lost 1 base; unmatched junction nucleotides: 7. The CDR3 sequence is 16 residues long. The CDR3 nucleotides read TGTGCCAGCAGTTTGGACAGGGACCCCTTTAACTATGGCTACACCTTC. Residues: CASSLDRDPFNYGYTF.

The V gene is TRBV7-2, the J gene TRBJ1-2, with D hard to call. The V gene's germline CDR1 is SGHTA and CDR2 FQGNSA. Trimming removed 5 bases from V and 4 bases from J, with 20 bases in between. The CDR3 spans 16 residues. The CDR3 DNA is TGTGCCAGCAGCCGCAACATCATAGTTGAGGGCTATGGCTACACCTTC. Protein sequence: CASSRNIIVEGYGYTF.

The chain employs TRBV7-9 and TRBJ1-5; the D gene is possibly TRBD1 (6 bases). Trimming removed 0 bases from V and 4 bases from J, with 10 bases in between. This CDR3 contains 15 residues. The germline V gene has CDR1 SEHNR and CDR2 FQNEAQ (reference sequence). For the CDR3, the DNA is TGTGCCAGCAGCTTAGCGGCCCAGGGGAATCAGCCCCAGCATTTT. This translates into CASSLAAQGNQPQHF.

The chain couples TRBV30 to TRBJ1-1; D not certain. The length of the CDR3 is 14 residues. The germline gives CDR1 GTSNPN, CDR2 SVGIG (reference sequence). V lost 0 bases to trimming and J lost 1 base, with 9 bases between them. The CDR3 region is CAWSVRRQNTEAFF. As DNA, the CDR3 is TGTGCCTGGAGTGTACGGCGACAGAACACTGAAGCTTTCTTT.

V usage is TRBV6-5 and J usage is TRBJ2-1; no definite D call. Germline loops: CDR1 MNHEY, CDR2 SVGAGI. The CDR3 length is 16 residues. Trimming pared 2 bases from V and 0 bases from J, leaving 11 bases between. CDR3 amino acids: CASSYRALSSYNEQFF. CDR3 DNA: TGTGCCAGCAGTTACCGAGCCCTGAGCTCCTACAATGAGCAGTTCTTC.

This clone was observed a handful of times. The J gene is TRBJ1-2, the V gene TRBV11-2; possibly TRBD1 for D (5 bases). V was clipped by 0 bases and J by 4 bases, with 12 bases between them. The CDR3 has 15 amino acids. Germline assignment: CDR1 SGHAT and CDR2 FQNNGV. CDR3 residues: CASSLERQILYGYTF. The CDR3 nucleotides are TGTGCCAGCAGCTTAGAGAGACAGATCCTCTATGGCTACACCTTC.

The rearrangement uses TRBV7-8 and TRBJ1-6; TRBD1 is a possible D gene (6 bases). Germline CDR1 SGHVS, CDR2 FQNEAQ. This CDR3 has 15 amino acids. The V gene lost 2 bases and the J gene lost 2 bases, with 7 bases spanning the gap. The CDR3 region is CASSLQGTYNSPLHF. The CDR3 coding sequence is TGTGCCAGCAGCTTACAGGGGACCTATAATTCACCCCTCCACTTT. Variable domain in full (rest from reference TRBV7-8 and TRBJ1-6): GAGVSQSPRYKVAKRGQDVALRCDPISGHVSLFWYQQALGQGPEFLTYFQNEAQLDKSGLPSDRFFAERPEGSVSTLKIQRTQQEDSAVYLCASSLQGTYNSPLHFGNGTRLTVT.

This clone turned up a few times. The rearrangement uses TRBV27 and TRBJ1-2, with 7 nucleotides matching TRBD1. CDR3 length: 13 residues. Germline CDR1 and CDR2: MNHEY and SMNVEV (reference sequence). V dropped 4 bases and J dropped 7; count of bases not matched to a gene: 6. The CDR3 coding sequence is TGTGCCAGCAGTTACGCGACAGGGCTTGGCTACACCTTC. Its protein is CASSYATGLGYTF.

J is TRBJ2-3 and V is TRBV7-6; TRBD2 agrees at 10 bases. The CDR3 has 17 amino acids. The ends lost 1 base at V and 4 bases at J; junction bases unmatched: 8. Germline V CDR1 and CDR2: SGHVS, FNYEAQ. CDR3 in amino acids: CASSLGSGGGHSDTQYF. The CDR3 nucleotides are TGTGCCAGCAGCTTAGGGAGCGGGGGGGGCCATTCAGATACGCAGTATTTT.

The chain joins TRBV6-1 to TRBJ2-1, with 12 bases lining up with TRBD2. The germline CDR1 and CDR2 sequences are MNHNS and SASEGT. CDR3 length: 18 residues. The ends lost 2 bases at V and 7 bases at J; junction bases unmatched: 12. The CDR3 nucleotides are TGTGCCAGCAGTGAAAAGGCTAGCGGGAGGGCCTTAAGGAATGAGCAGTTCTTC. It yields the protein CASSEKASGRALRNEQFF.

J is TRBJ2-3 and V is TRBV15; 12 nucleotides match TRBD2. The CDR3 is 18 amino acids. The germline gives CDR1 LNHNV, CDR2 YYDKDF (reference sequence). V shed 1 base, J shed 4 bases, and the junction held 9 bases outside the gene matches. The CDR3 bases are TGTGCCACCAGCAGAGCCTTGACTAGCGGGGGAGGTTCAGATACGCAGTATTTT. It yields the protein CATSRALTSGGGSDTQYF.

V is TRBV10-2 and J is TRBJ2-2; 9 nucleotides match TRBD2. CDR3 length: 16 residues. V shed 7 bases and J 4 bases; nucleotides not matched to a gene: 10. In germline, CDR1 is WSHSY, CDR2 SAAADI. CDR3 sequence: CASTGGSGRGTGELFF. As DNA, the CDR3 is TGCGCCAGCACTGGGGGTAGCGGGAGAGGCACCGGGGAGCTGTTTTTT.

The gene calls are TRBV11-1 and TRBJ1-1, with D hard to call. V shed 5 bases and J shed 4 bases, with 11 bases lying between them. Germline CDR1 is SGHAT and CDR2 is FQDESV (reference sequence). The CDR3 sequence is 13 residues long. CDR3 DNA: TGTGCCAGCAGCGTTTCCTACGCCACTGAAGCTTTCTTT. Translation gives CASSVSYATEAFF. Combining the CDR3 with reference TRBV11-1 and TRBJ1-1 gives the whole variable domain EAEVAQSPRYKITEKSQAVAFWCDPISGHATLYWYRQILGQGPELLVQFQDESVVDDSQLPKDRFSAERLKGVDSTLKIQPAELGDSAMYLCASSVSYATEAFFGQGTRLTVV.

This clone occurred a few times. V gene TRBV5-1 combines with J gene TRBJ1-2, with TRBD1 matching 9 bases. CDR1 SGHRS and CDR2 YFSETQ come from the germline V gene. Trimming at V came to 4 bases and at J to 3 bases, leaving 10 bases not matched to a gene. The CDR3 runs 16 residues. This CDR3 reads CASSPGTGYRDYGYTF. CDR3 sequence (DNA): TGCGCCAGCAGCCCCGGGACAGGGTATAGGGACTATGGCTACACCTTC. Together with reference TRBV5-1 and TRBJ1-2, the CDR3 gives the full variable domain: KAGVTQTPRYLIKTRGQQVTLSCSPISGHRSVSWYQQTPGQGLQFLFEYFSETQRNKGNFPGRFSGRQFSNSRSEMNVSTLELGDSALYLCASSPGTGYRDYGYTFGSGTRLTVV.

The CDR3 nucleotides are TGTGCCAGCAGCCCCGGGACTAGCGGGGGGACTATCACAGATACGCAGTATTTT. Its translation: CASSPGTSGGTITDTQYF. The V and J genes are TRBV5-4 and TRBJ2-3; 15 nucleotides align to TRBD2. This CDR3 spans 18 amino acids. Germline CDR1 SGHNT, CDR2 YYREEE (reference sequence). Trimming removed 4 bases from V and 2 bases from J; junction bases left unmatched: 8.

This chain joins TRBV4-3 and TRBJ2-2, with 7 bases matching TRBD1. Germline lookup yields CDR1 LGHNA and CDR2 YSLEER. This CDR3 is 15 amino acids long. V lost 4 bases and J lost 1; bases outside the gene matches: 3. The CDR3 sequence is CASSRTGVNTGELFF. The CDR3 nucleotides are TGCGCCAGCAGCCGAACAGGGGTGAACACCGGGGAGCTGTTTTTT.

The J gene is TRBJ1-4, the V gene TRBV10-2; TRBD1 matches 8 bases. Germline V lookup: CDR1 WSHSY, CDR2 SAAADI. Trimming took 5 bases from V and 3 from J; bases not matched to a gene: 8. The CDR3 is 16 residues long. CDR3 region: CASSNPRTGSNEKLFF. The CDR3, as DNA: TGCGCCAGCAGTAACCCCAGGACAGGGTCTAATGAAAAACTGTTTTTT.

This chain links TRBV6-4 with TRBJ2-5, with TRBD1 matching over 9 bases. The J segment lost 5 bases and the V segment lost 3 bases, leaving 7 bases of the junction unmatched. The CDR3 extends over 15 amino acids. The germline gives CDR1 MRHNA, CDR2 SNTAGT. The CDR3 is CASSEMDRGEETQYF. The CDR3, as DNA: TGTGCCAGCAGTGAGATGGACAGGGGAGAGGAGACCCAGTACTTC.

The V gene is TRBV7-3, the J gene TRBJ2-7; TRBD2 might be the D (6 bases). The CDR3 consists of 16 residues. The germline V gene has CDR1 SGHTA and CDR2 FQGTGA. Deletions cut 1 base from V and 0 bases from J, with 13 bases between. The CDR3 here is CASSLRSDGSSYEQYF. In nucleotides, the CDR3 is TGTGCCAGCAGCTTAAGATCCGACGGGAGCTCCTACGAGCAGTACTTC.

The chain links TRBV14 to TRBJ2-1; TRBD2 aligns across 8 bases. Germline CDR1 is SGHDN and CDR2 is FVKESK. Trimming cost V 0 bases and J 2 bases; bases outside gene matches: 12. This CDR3 spans 19 amino acids. The chain's CDR3 is CASSQDRPSGGLTYNEQFF. Written as DNA, the CDR3 is TGTGCCAGCAGCCAAGACCGCCCCAGCGGGGGACTCACCTACAATGAGCAGTTCTTC.

This chain links TRBV6-6 with TRBJ1-2; D ambiguous. The CDR3 runs 15 residues. CDR1 is MNHNY, CDR2 SVGAGI, per germline (reference sequence). Between the trimmed V and J ends, which lost 0 bases and 8 bases, there was a span of 16 bases. The CDR3 reads CASSYSSLSGLGYTF. In DNA, the CDR3 is TGTGCCAGCAGTTACTCTAGTCTATCGGGTCTGGGCTACACCTTC.